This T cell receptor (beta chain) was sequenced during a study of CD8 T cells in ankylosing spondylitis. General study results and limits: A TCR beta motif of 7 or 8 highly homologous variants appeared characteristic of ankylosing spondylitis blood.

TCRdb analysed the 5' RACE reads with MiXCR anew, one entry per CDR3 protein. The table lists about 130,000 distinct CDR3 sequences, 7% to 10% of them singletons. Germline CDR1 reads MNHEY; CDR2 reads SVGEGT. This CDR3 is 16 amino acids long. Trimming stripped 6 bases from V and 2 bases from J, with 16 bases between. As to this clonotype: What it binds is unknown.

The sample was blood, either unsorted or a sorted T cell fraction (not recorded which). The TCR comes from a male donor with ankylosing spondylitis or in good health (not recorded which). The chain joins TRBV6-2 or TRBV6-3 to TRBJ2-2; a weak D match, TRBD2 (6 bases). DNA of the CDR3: TGTGCCAGCAGCGTTTATCCGGGAGTAAACACCGGGGAGCTGTTTTTT. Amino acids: CASSVYPGVNTGELFF.